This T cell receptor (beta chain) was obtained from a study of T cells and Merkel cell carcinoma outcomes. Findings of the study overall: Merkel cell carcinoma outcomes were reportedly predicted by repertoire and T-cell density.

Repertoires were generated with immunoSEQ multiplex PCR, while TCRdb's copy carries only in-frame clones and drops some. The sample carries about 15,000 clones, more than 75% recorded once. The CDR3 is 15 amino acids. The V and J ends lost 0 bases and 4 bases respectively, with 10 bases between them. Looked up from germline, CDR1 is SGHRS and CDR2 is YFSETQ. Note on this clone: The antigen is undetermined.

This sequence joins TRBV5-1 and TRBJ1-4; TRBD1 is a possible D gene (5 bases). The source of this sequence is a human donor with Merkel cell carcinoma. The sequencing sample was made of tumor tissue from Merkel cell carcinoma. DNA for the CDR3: TGCGCCAGCAGCTTGGTAGGGGATTATAATGAAAAACTGTTTTTT. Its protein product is CASSLVGDYNEKLFF.